A single sample gave rise to the 20 T cell receptor beta chains below, sequenced in a study of T cells in Graves' hyperthyroidism and ophthalmopathy. Amplified TCR beta CDR3 regions derived from RNA transcripts. TCR CDR3 underwent first-round RT-PCR with the HTBI primer set. Using its own MiXCR run on the multiplex PCR reads, TCRdb lists one record per CDR3 protein. The sample includes fewer than 900,000 distinct CDR3 sequences, 18% of them seen just once. The material sequenced was blood. Receptors were obtained from a woman in her fifties or sixties with Graves' hyperthyroidism that later progressed to Graves' ophthalmopathy.

A few counts support this clonotype. CDR3 bases: TGTGCCAGCAGTTACGACCGGGGGCAGGACAATCAGCCCCAGCATTTT. Translation gives CASSYDRGQDNQPQHF. The genes are TRBV6-1 and TRBJ1-5; D is perhaps TRBD1 (6 bases). The CDR3 covers 16 residues. Trimming cost V 5 bases and J 3 bases, with 17 bases left between them. Germline loops: CDR1 MNHNS, CDR2 SASEGT.

This clonotype has at least ten counts. J is TRBJ1-2 and V is TRBV30; D possibly corresponds to TRBD1 (5 bases). Deletions cut 2 bases from V and 0 bases from J, with 19 bases between. Per germline, CDR1 GTSNPN and CDR2 SVGIG (reference sequence). The length of the CDR3 is 17 residues. In DNA, the CDR3 is TGTGCCTGGAGTCCGATGGGAGGGGTTACTTCTAACTATGGCTACACCTTC. Translated, it gives CAWSPMGGVTSNYGYTF.

This clonotype has ten or more counts. This sequence joins TRBV3-1 and TRBJ2-2; D ambiguous. The CDR3 extends over 14 amino acids. The germline V and J ends were trimmed by 10 bases and 2 bases, with 14 bases remaining between them. From germline, CDR1 is LGHDT and CDR2 YNNKEL (reference sequence). Written as DNA, the CDR3 is TGTGCCACCACTCAAGTGCGTAACACCGGGGAGCTGTTTTTT. Its translation is CATTQVRNTGELFF.

Only a few counts were recorded for this clonotype. The chain links TRBV29-1 to TRBJ1-4; 9 positions agree with TRBD1. This CDR3 contains 12 residues. Germline-derived CDR1 and CDR2 are SQVTM and ANQGSEA. Trimming removed 6 bases from V and 7 bases from J; junction bases left unmatched: 3. The CDR3 coding sequence is TGCAGCGTGACGACAGGGGGTGAAAAACTGTTTTTT. Its translation is CSVTTGGEKLFF.

This clonotype came up a few times. The rearrangement uses TRBV6-1 and TRBJ2-7; the D is unclear. Between the trimmed V and J ends, which lost 2 bases and 0 bases, there was a span of 8 bases. This CDR3 spans 14 amino acids. Germline CDR1 reads MNHNS; CDR2 reads SASEGT. DNA of the CDR3: TGTGCCAGCAGTGAATTCCGGAGCTCCTACGAGCAGTACTTC. Its translation is CASSEFRSSYEQYF.

This clonotype was counted only a few times. The chain carries TRBV5-1 and TRBJ1-3, with D tentatively TRBD1 (5 bases). CDR3 length: 15 residues. Germline V gene data show CDR1 as SGHRS and CDR2 as YFSETQ. V lost 2 bases, J lost 1 base, and 10 bases lay in between. The CDR3 region has the DNA TGCGCCAGCAGCTTTTCAGGGATGTCTGGAAACACCATATATTTT. This codes for CASSFSGMSGNTIYF.

This chain joins TRBV10-3 and TRBJ1-5, with D unresolved. The CDR3 sequence is 16 residues long. Germline lookup yields CDR1 ENHRY and CDR2 SYGVKD. Trimming left V 3 bases short and J 3 bases short, with 15 bases between. CDR3 residues: CAISDSPGDSNQPQHF. In DNA form, the CDR3 reads TGTGCCATCAGTGACTCCCCCGGCGATTCCAATCAGCCCCAGCATTTT.

This chain links TRBV19 with TRBJ1-1; maybe TRBD1 (6 bases). V lost 4 bases and J 0 bases, leaving 12 bases between the germline ends. Germline-derived CDR1 and CDR2 are LNHDA and SQIVND (reference sequence). This CDR3 has 15 amino acids. CDR3 DNA sequence: TGTGCCAGTAGTACCGGGACACTTATGAACACTGAAGCTTTCTTT. It encodes CASSTGTLMNTEAFF.

This clonotype was seen repeatedly, ten times or more. V gene TRBV18 combines with J gene TRBJ1-1; TRBD1 might be the D (5 bases). Trimming stripped 3 bases from V and 4 bases from J, with 15 bases between. The CDR3 covers 15 residues. CDR1 and CDR2 from the germline V gene are KGHSH and LQKENI. The CDR3 reads CASSPRDPSRTEAFF. CDR3 nucleotides: TGTGCCAGCTCACCCCGGGACCCCTCCCGCACTGAAGCTTTCTTT.

The chain carries TRBV6-1 and TRBJ1-2; TRBD1 matches 8 bases. The CDR3 loop spans 17 amino acids. V lost 6 bases and J lost 4; bases outside the gene matches: 16. Germline loops: CDR1 MNHNS, CDR2 SASEGT. The CDR3 loop reads CASRRAVRDRRLYGYTF. DNA for the CDR3: TGTGCCAGCAGACGAGCCGTACGGGACAGGAGACTCTATGGCTACACCTTC.

The rearrangement joins TRBV12-5 to TRBJ2-7; D is ambiguous. The CDR3 is 14 residues long. Germline V gives CDR1 LGHNT, CDR2 FRNRAP. Trimming removed 3 bases at V and 0 bases at J, with 9 bases between. As DNA, the CDR3 is TGTGCTAGTGGTTTTGACGACACCTCCTACGAGCAGTACTTC. Translating it yields CASGFDDTSYEQYF.

This clonotype came up a few times. The genes are TRBV2 and TRBJ1-1; D gene unclear. The CDR3 has 13 residues. V lost 4 bases and J lost 3, with 9 bases in between. Looked up from germline, CDR1 is SNHLY and CDR2 is FYNNEI. The CDR3 DNA sequence: TGTGCCAGCAGTGCCTGGGGTCACACTGAAGCTTTCTTT. Encoded protein: CASSAWGHTEAFF.

This clonotype was seen at least ten times. CDR3 sequence: CASSLMEALGYGYTF. CDR3 sequence (DNA): TGTGCCAGCAGCTTAATGGAGGCTTTAGGTTATGGCTACACCTTC. J is TRBJ1-2 and V is TRBV11-2; no clear D. There are 15 residues in the CDR3. V gave up 2 bases and J gave up 5 bases, with 15 bases separating them. Germline V gives CDR1 SGHAT, CDR2 FQNNGV.

This clonotype was seen many times. Here the CDR3 reads CATGQGHEQYF. The DNA for the CDR3 is TGTGCCACGGGACAGGGACACGAGCAGTACTTC. V is TRBV13 and J is TRBJ2-7, with TRBD1 identical over 9 bases. Trimming took 10 bases from V and 5 from J; bases not matched to a gene: 3. Germline V gene data show CDR1 as PRHDT and CDR2 as FYEKMQ (reference sequence). The CDR3 has 11 amino acids.

This clonotype showed up many times. The gene calls are TRBV27 and TRBJ1-1; D not certain. This CDR3 is 14 amino acids long. Germline CDR1 reads MNHEY; CDR2 reads SMNVEV (reference sequence). V was shortened by 6 bases and J by 1 base, with 12 bases between the two germline ends. Written as DNA, the CDR3 is TGTGCCAGCAGGCCACTCCGGGAGAACACTGAAGCTTTCTTT. Amino acid sequence: CASRPLRENTEAFF.

This chain connects TRBV4-2 to TRBJ2-1; 11 positions agree with TRBD2. The CDR3 is 16 residues long. Trimming removed 6 bases from V and 4 bases from J; junction bases left unmatched: 8. Germline lookup yields CDR1 LGHNA and CDR2 YNFKEQ. CDR3 bases: TGTGCCAGCAGACCGGCCGGGACTAGCGGTTACAATGAGCAGTTCTTC. Its translation is CASRPAGTSGYNEQFF.

This chain uses TRBV3-1 with TRBJ2-2, with 9 bases aligning to TRBD2. The CDR3 is 17 amino acids. Germline-derived CDR1 and CDR2 are LGHDT and YNNKEL (reference sequence). The trim removed 4 bases at V and 5 bases at J, leaving 11 bases unmatched. The CDR3 reads CASSPTRGGAGTGELFF. The CDR3 DNA follows: TGTGCCAGCAGCCCCACCCGCGGGGGGGCTGGGACCGGGGAGCTGTTTTTT.

Ten or more counts support this clonotype. The rearrangement joins TRBV15 to TRBJ1-1; tentative D call: TRBD1 (5 bases). The germline V gene encodes CDR1 LNHNV and CDR2 YYDKDF (reference sequence). This CDR3 is 16 amino acids long. V lost 0 bases and J 7 bases, leaving 18 bases between the germline ends. CDR3 nucleotides: TGTGCCACCAGCAGAGATGGGGCGCGGGCGAAGTATGAAGCTTTCTTT. It is translated as CATSRDGARAKYEAFF.

The chain carries TRBV5-1 and TRBJ2-1; TRBD2 matches 14 bases. From germline, CDR1 is SGHRS and CDR2 YFSETQ. CDR3 length: 17 amino acids. V was pared by 4 bases and J by 7 bases, with 10 bases of the junction left unmatched. CDR3 in DNA: TGCGCCAGCAGCCAGTTGACTAGCGGGGGGGCCGTGAATGAGCAGTTCTTC. Amino acids: CASSQLTSGGAVNEQFF.

This clonotype was detected ten times or more. The rearrangement links TRBV7-9 to TRBJ2-5; D gene ambiguous. Germline V lookup: CDR1 SEHNR, CDR2 FQNEAQ (reference sequence). The CDR3 covers 13 residues. V gave up 1 base and J gave up 5 bases, with 8 bases separating them. Here the CDR3 reads CASSLENYETQYF. For the CDR3, the DNA is TGTGCCAGCAGCTTAGAAAACTATGAGACCCAGTACTTC.